These 24 T cell receptor beta chains came from one sample sequenced in a study of blood T cell repertoires in COVID-19 (dated by TCRdb to between 2020 and 2021). Library method: the immunoSEQ multiplex PCR assay. TCRdb re-hosts the immuneACCESS table, in-frame sequences only. Its copies lack some clones; in the studies checked, an unresolved V gene accounts for under half of them, and the cause for the rest is not known. The sample table contains over 200,000 clones; only one count was recorded for around 90% of them. The ten largest make up less than 7.5% of the sample. Sequenced input: peripheral blood. The receptors stem from a man in his 60s who had recovered from COVID-19.

V is TRBV13 and J is TRBJ1-4, with 8 bases matching TRBD1. Germline lookup yields CDR1 PRHDT and CDR2 FYEKMQ (reference sequence). The CDR3 is 15 amino acids. V was pared by 0 bases and J by 4 bases, with 1 base of the junction left unmatched. The CDR3 sequence is CASSLGDRVNEKLFF. CDR3 nucleotide sequence: TGTGCCAGCAGCTTAGGGGACAGGGTTAATGAAAAACTGTTTTTT.

CDR3 region: CASSLTSGGSKETQYF. As DNA, the CDR3 is TGTGCCAGCAGCTTAACCAGCGGGGGGTCAAAAGAGACCCAGTACTTC. This chain uses TRBV7-6 with TRBJ2-5; 9 bases line up with TRBD2. Germline CDR1 is SGHVS and CDR2 is FNYEAQ. CDR3 length equals 16 residues. Trimming removed 2 bases from V and 3 bases from J; junction bases left unmatched: 7. The entire variable domain, with the rest obtained from reference TRBV7-6 and TRBJ2-5, is as follows: GAGVSQSPRYKVTKRGQDVALRCDPISGHVSLYWYRQALGQGPEFLTYFNYEAQQDKSGLPNDRFSAERPEGSISTLTIQRTEQRDSAMYRCASSLTSGGSKETQYFGPGTRLLVL.

This chain joins TRBV19 and TRBJ1-5; 7 bases match TRBD1. The CDR3 spans 13 residues. Trimming cost V 5 bases and J 4 bases; bases outside gene matches: 2. The germline V gene encodes CDR1 LNHDA and CDR2 SQIVND (reference sequence). CDR3 amino acids: CASSDRENQPQHF. The CDR3 region has the DNA TGTGCCAGTAGTGACAGGGAAAATCAGCCCCAGCATTTT.

J is TRBJ2-2 and V is TRBV5-1; the D gene is possibly TRBD2 (6 bases). The CDR3 runs 17 residues. Germline lookup yields CDR1 SGHRS and CDR2 YFSETQ. V lost 0 bases and J 4 bases, leaving 16 bases between the germline ends. The CDR3 protein is CASSLEAAGSGTGELFF. As DNA, the CDR3 is TGCGCCAGCAGCTTGGAGGCGGCGGGTAGCGGCACCGGGGAGCTGTTTTTT.

This chain uses TRBV11-2 with TRBJ1-1; possible D gene TRBD1, 5 bases. The CDR3 is 14 amino acids. Trimming removed 5 bases at V and 0 bases at J, with 10 bases between. Germline V CDR1 and CDR2: SGHAT, FQNNGV. CDR3 sequence (DNA): TGTGCCAGCAGCCCCAGGACAATGAACACTGAAGCTTTCTTT. This codes for CASSPRTMNTEAFF.

The DNA of the CDR3 is TGTGCCAGCAGCCGCCCGGGACTAGCGGCCTCTGGGGCCAACGTCCTGACTTTC. This sequence encodes CASSRPGLAASGANVLTF. V and J are TRBV6-2 or TRBV6-3 and TRBJ2-6; 11 bases are a match to TRBD2. The CDR3 consists of 18 residues. Germline trimming cut 6 bases from V and 0 bases from J; bases unmatched to any gene: 7. Germline-derived CDR1 and CDR2 are MNHEY and SVGEGT.

J is TRBJ2-2 and V is TRBV6-5, with TRBD2 as a possible D gene (6 bases). CDR3 size: 14 residues. The germline V and J ends were trimmed by 6 bases and 3 bases, with 11 bases remaining between them. Germline CDR1 MNHEY, CDR2 SVGAGI. CDR3 nucleotide sequence: TGTGCCAGCAGACTGGCGGGGTACACCGGGGAGCTGTTTTTT. It yields the protein CASRLAGYTGELFF.

This CDR3 is CASSSTGLNTEAFF. The CDR3, as DNA: TGTGCCAGCAGCTCAACAGGGTTGAACACTGAAGCTTTCTTT. The chain combines TRBV7-2 with TRBJ1-1; tentatively, D is TRBD1 (6 bases). The length of the CDR3 is 14 residues. Trimming removed 4 bases from V and 0 bases from J, with 9 bases in between. In germline, CDR1 is SGHTA, CDR2 FQGNSA.

V gene TRBV5-5 combines with J gene TRBJ1-1, with TRBD1 as a possible D gene (6 bases). V was shortened by 4 bases and J by 4 bases, with 20 bases between the two germline ends. The CDR3 is made up of 16 amino acids. Germline assignment: CDR1 SGHKS and CDR2 YYEKEE (reference sequence). The CDR3, as DNA: TGTGCCAGCAGCCAGGGGTATAACAGGGCGGGCACTGAAGCTTTCTTT. Its protein is CASSQGYNRAGTEAFF.

The chain couples TRBV27 to TRBJ2-1; a possible D gene is TRBD2 (6 bases). V dropped 4 bases and J dropped 5 bases, with 18 bases sitting between them. This CDR3 spans 16 amino acids. Germline V CDR1 and CDR2: MNHEY, SMNVEV (reference sequence). The CDR3 region has the DNA TGTGCCAGCAGTTCTGCGGGGACCTTGGCCCACAATGAGCAGTTCTTC. Amino acid sequence: CASSSAGTLAHNEQFF.

The V call is TRBV19, the J call TRBJ1-1, with D possibly being TRBD1 (5 bases). Trimming left V 4 bases short and J 10 bases short, with 10 bases between. CDR3 length: 11 residues. Per the germline V gene, CDR1 is LNHDA and CDR2 is SQIVND (reference sequence). The CDR3 nucleotides are TGTGCCAGTAGTAAGGCAGGGTCAGCTTTCTTT. This translates into CASSKAGSAFF.

The chain couples TRBV5-1 to TRBJ2-5, with 11 bases matching TRBD2. V lost 4 bases to trimming and J lost 5 bases; unmatched junction nucleotides: 7. CDR3 length equals 15 residues. The germline V gene encodes CDR1 SGHRS and CDR2 YFSETQ. The chain's CDR3 is CASSLGTSGYETQYF. CDR3 nucleotide sequence: TGCGCCAGCAGCCTCGGGACTAGCGGTTATGAGACCCAGTACTTC.

This clone appeared once. The rearrangement uses TRBV6-5 and TRBJ1-4; 8 bases fit TRBD1. The CDR3 totals 14 residues. After removal of 5 bases from V and 7 bases from J, the junction contained 6 bases not matched to a gene. Germline assignment: CDR1 MNHEY and CDR2 SVGAGI. CDR3 protein: CASSRDRSSEKLFF. As DNA, the CDR3 is TGTGCCAGCAGTCGGGACAGGAGTTCTGAAAAACTGTTTTTT.

The chain joins TRBV18 to TRBJ1-4, with no clear D. The CDR3 consists of 14 residues. Germline CDR1 is KGHSH and CDR2 is LQKENI. V lost 0 bases to trimming and J lost 4 bases, with 6 bases between them. This CDR3 reads CASSPPSLNEKLFF. The CDR3 DNA reads TGTGCCAGCTCACCACCATCCCTTAATGAAAAACTGTTTTTT.

V is TRBV5-1 and J is TRBJ2-1; maybe TRBD2 (5 bases). Germline loops: CDR1 SGHRS, CDR2 YFSETQ. The CDR3 consists of 13 residues. V was cut by 0 bases and J by 14 bases, with 15 bases left in between. The CDR3 reads CASSLDQATGEFF. The CDR3 DNA is TGCGCCAGCAGCTTGGATCAAGCAACCGGGGAGTTCTTC. The full variable domain, in which reference TRBV5-1 and TRBJ2-1 provide the parts outside the CDR3, is KAGVTQTPRYLIKTRGQQVTLSCSPISGHRSVSWYQQTPGQGLQFLFEYFSETQRNKGNFPGRFSGRQFSNSRSEMNVSTLELGDSALYLCASSLDQATGEFFGPGTRLTVL.

Details on this clone: This CDR3 is also generated by other DNA sequences in the sample. The chain has TRBV5-4 and TRBJ2-2, with a possible D match to TRBD2 (6 bases). This CDR3 has 14 residues. Per the germline V gene, CDR1 is SGHNT and CDR2 is YYREEE (reference sequence). Trimming took 2 bases from V and 4 from J, leaving 9 bases between them. The CDR3 nucleotides read TGTGCCAGCAGCTTAGGAGGGCCCACCGGGGAGCTGTTTTTT. Translated, it gives CASSLGGPTGELFF. Based on the CDR3 plus reference TRBV5-4 and TRBJ2-2, the full variable domain is ETGVTQSPTHLIKTRGQQVTLRCSSQSGHNTVSWYQQALGQGPQFIFQYYREEENGRGNFPPRFSGLQFPNYSSELNVNALELDDSALYLCASSLGGPTGELFFGEGSRLTVL.

The genes are TRBV19 and TRBJ1-1, with 9 nucleotides matching TRBD1. The junction had 0 bases not matched to a gene; V was cut back by 6 bases and J by 4 bases. The CDR3 spans 12 residues. Per the germline V gene, CDR1 is LNHDA and CDR2 is SQIVND (reference sequence). The CDR3 DNA sequence: TGTGCCAGTAGGGGACAGGGCACTGAAGCTTTCTTT. Protein sequence: CASRGQGTEAFF.

The chain recombines TRBV14 with TRBJ1-2, with D perhaps matching TRBD1 (5 bases). Trimming left V 4 bases short and J 1 base short, with 7 bases between. CDR1 is SGHDN and CDR2 is FVKESK in the germline V gene. This CDR3 has 13 amino acids. DNA for the CDR3: TGTGCCAGCAGCCCGGACATTAACTATGGCTACACCTTC. Residues: CASSPDINYGYTF.

This chain links TRBV7-9 with TRBJ2-1; 8 nucleotides agree with TRBD2. With 5 bases clipped from V and 1 base from J, the junction kept 4 bases outside the gene matches. Germline-derived CDR1 and CDR2 are SEHNR and FQNEAQ (reference sequence). This CDR3 has 15 amino acids. DNA of the CDR3: TGTGCCAGCAGCCCGCGGGGGGCGTCCTACAATGAGCAGTTCTTC. Protein product: CASSPRGASYNEQFF.

This sequence joins TRBV5-4 and TRBJ1-2; tentatively, D is TRBD1 (5 bases). CDR1 is SGHNT and CDR2 is YYREEE in the germline V gene (reference sequence). CDR3 length: 15 residues. V lost 4 bases and J lost 4, with 17 bases in between. In nucleotides, the CDR3 is TGTGCCAGCAGCCCCCCCGACAGTTCGTTCTATGGCTACACCTTC. Its translation: CASSPPDSSFYGYTF.

The gene calls are TRBV7-2 and TRBJ2-7, with 7 bases lining up with TRBD2. Per germline, CDR1 SGHTA and CDR2 FQGNSA. Trimming took 5 bases from V and 5 from J; bases not matched to a gene: 12. The CDR3 runs 15 residues. The CDR3 bases are TGTGCCAGCAGCCAAGGGCGGGAGAATTACAACGAGCAGTACTTC. The encoded protein is CASSQGRENYNEQYF.

This chain connects TRBV4-3 to TRBJ2-7, with TRBD2 matching over 8 bases. V dropped 0 bases and J dropped 3; count of bases not matched to a gene: 7. This CDR3 is built from 16 residues. Per germline, CDR1 LGHNA and CDR2 YSLEER. The chain's CDR3 is CASSQDKVAGHYEQYF. The CDR3 region has the DNA TGCGCCAGCAGCCAAGATAAGGTAGCGGGGCACTACGAGCAGTACTTC.

The rearrangement links TRBV18 to TRBJ2-5; 7 nucleotides agree with TRBD1. The CDR3 spans 13 residues. CDR1 and CDR2 (germline): KGHSH, LQKENI. V shed 3 bases, J shed 5 bases, and the junction held 3 bases outside the gene matches. In DNA form, the CDR3 reads TGTGCCAGCTCACCGGGACAGTCCGAGACCCAGTACTTC. Amino acids: CASSPGQSETQYF.

The chain carries TRBV19 and TRBJ2-1; 10 nucleotides match TRBD1. V was clipped by 5 bases and J by 4 bases; unmatched bases: 5. CDR1 and CDR2 from the germline V gene are LNHDA and SQIVND (reference sequence). This CDR3 spans 15 amino acids. DNA for the CDR3: TGTGCCAGTAGTTTCTCGGGACAGGGGTACAATGAGCAGTTCTTC. This translates into CASSFSGQGYNEQFF.